This T cell receptor (beta chain) was observed in a study of regulatory T cells in long-lasting Graves disease. The TCR beta library used iRepertoire HTBI primers with Arm-PCR amplification of CDR3. TCRdb passed the multiplex PCR reads through MiXCR, listing each CDR3 protein once. The sample holds around 450,000 distinct CDR3 sequences, 15% to 20% seen once. The time point: newly diagnosed GD, antithyroid drugs for less than 3 months. The TCR library was made from RNA that had been extracted from PBMCs in TRIzol. The V gene's germline CDR1 is PRHDT and CDR2 FYEKMQ (reference sequence). This CDR3 has 13 residues. V shed 4 bases and J shed 3 bases, with 10 bases lying between them. These same data were also listed under a study on T cells in Graves' hyperthyroidism and ophthalmopathy.

The source material was peripheral blood mononuclear cells (PBMCs), sampled at new diagnosis, from a patient treated with antithyroid drugs. V usage is TRBV13 and J usage is TRBJ2-7; D unresolved. This clonotype originated in a man aged 35-49 years with Graves disease. Here the CDR3 reads CASSSGIGYEQYF. CDR3 nucleotide sequence: TGTGCCAGCAGCTCCGGAATCGGCTACGAGCAGTACTTC.